The T cell receptor (beta chain) under discussion was sequenced for a study of T cell responses to AZD1222 COVID-19 vaccine. Whole-study results and caveats: Samples come after the peak T cell response, not at day 14. The sample set comprised mostly white British donors with more females, and clonal diversity was possibly underestimated. Distributed over spike, vaccine-associated CD4 TCRs predominated at 160-218 and 743-854.

With 5 bases clipped from V and 6 bases from J, the junction kept 6 bases outside the gene matches. Germline V CDR1 and CDR2: KGHSH, LQKENI. The CDR3 totals 14 residues. Profiling relied on immunoSEQ multiplex PCR, and the TCRdb table lists in-frame clones only, not all of them. The repertoire consists of roughly 20,000 clones, with 84% occurring once and the leading ten covering more than 15%. The analysis combined second doses at about 4 or about 12 weeks. Turning to this clone: Its antigen remains unknown.

This chain connects TRBV18 to TRBJ1-4, with 7 bases that match TRBD1. Sequencing was performed on peripheral blood, taken 28 days after the second AZD1222 dose. This TCR was recovered from an adult who received the AZD1222 COVID-19 vaccine. The DNA for the CDR3 is TGTGCCAGCTCATCGCCCGGGACAGATGAAAAACTGTTTTTT. It specifies CASSSPGTDEKLFF.